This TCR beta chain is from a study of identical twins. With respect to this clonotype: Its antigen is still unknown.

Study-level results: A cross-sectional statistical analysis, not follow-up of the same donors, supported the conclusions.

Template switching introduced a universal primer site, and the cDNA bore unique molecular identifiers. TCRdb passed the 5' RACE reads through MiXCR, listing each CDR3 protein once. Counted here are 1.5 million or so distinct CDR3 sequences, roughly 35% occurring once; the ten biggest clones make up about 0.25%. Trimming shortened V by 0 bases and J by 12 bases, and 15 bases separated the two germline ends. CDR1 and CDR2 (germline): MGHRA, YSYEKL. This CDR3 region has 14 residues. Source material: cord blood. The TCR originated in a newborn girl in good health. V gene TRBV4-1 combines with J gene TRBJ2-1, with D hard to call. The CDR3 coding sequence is TGCGCCAGCAGCCAAGATCGTTGGCTAAAAGTGCAGTTCTTC. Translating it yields CASSQDRWLKVQFF.